This T cell receptor beta chain was sequenced in a study of tumor-infiltrating lymphocytes in primary liver carcinoma. Total RNA amounting to about 520 ng was the source from which TCR beta cDNA was made with a constant-region primer. Nested multiplex PCR, run for three rounds with slightly modified ARM-PCR, yielded TCR beta libraries. With TRBV1-TRBV30 forward primers and a C-beta reverse primer, the first two PCR rounds were run for around 11 cycles each. TCRdb recomputed calls from the multiplex PCR reads with MiXCR, one row per CDR3 protein. The data show 75,000 or so distinct CDR3 sequences, with about 70% seen just once and around a quarter held by the top ten. CDR3 length equals 17 residues. In germline, CDR1 is MGHRA, CDR2 YSYEKL. Study results and caveats: Blood's top-250-clone fraction was significantly lower than that of tumors (p = 0.039). Appearing in all five tumor regions was true of only about 7-25% of top clones. Tumor-adjacent and tumor-blood pairs shared less of their repertoires than tumor region pairs shared.

Concerning this clonotype itself: Its antigen remains unidentified. Relative to the germline gene, one junction end is altered; a read error may explain this.

From roughly 18-30 mg of unsorted bulk tissue, DNA and RNA were co-extracted together. Sequencing was carried out using liver tumor tissue from sampling region 4. This sample's subset: tumor region T4, right-lateral pole. The chain combines TRBV4-1 with TRBJ2-7; 9 bases are a match to TRBD2. The TCR sequence derives from a man aged 35-49 years with primary liver carcinoma and hepatitis B virus infection. The CDR3 nucleotides are TGCGTCAGCAGCCAAGATCGGGCTAGCGGGGTGAGGTACGAGCAGTACTTC. Its translation is CVSSQDRASGVRYEQYF.